This TCR beta chain was sequenced in a study of molecular identifiers for immune sequencing clone quantification. Whole-study findings and limits: Because of identical TCR molecules sharing a barcode, sizes of highly expanded clones could be underestimated. Naive cells had under 1% of molecules in clones above 20 RNA copies, effectors over 97%.

With V trimmed by 5 bases and J by 0 bases, 6 bases remained unmatched. Germline CDR1 MDHEN, CDR2 SYDVKM. This CDR3 is built from 15 residues. Previously described methods with listed TCR primers produced the bulk TCR libraries. MiXCR, applied by TCRdb to the PCR reads, yields one record per CDR3 protein. The sample includes approximately 590,000 distinct CDR3 sequences, about 25% seen only once; the top ten take roughly 0.83%. With regard to this clonotype: Antigen specificity is unknown. A read error may be the cause here, since a much bigger clone is one base away. Here the CDR3 omits its conserved ending phenylalanine or tryptophan, so a read error is the likely source.

The CD8+CD4-CCR7+CD45RA+ phenotype defined the sorted naive CD8 T cells. V is TRBV28 and J is TRBJ2-5; 7 nucleotides agree with TRBD1. The specimen was naive CD8+ T cells from blood, with Jurkat cell RNA spiked in. As for subset: FACS-sorted CD8+CD4-CCR7+CD45RA+ naive T cells. The TCR originated in a human donor in good health. Some libraries in this study had Jurkat cell RNA spiked in. Here the CDR3 DNA reads TGTGCCAGCAGTCCGACAGGGTCGTACCAAGAGACCCAGTACCTC. It is translated as CASSPTGSYQETQYL.